The 31 T cell receptor beta chains presented below share a single source sample, sequenced in a study of T cell responses to AZD1222 COVID-19 vaccine. Sequencing used immunoSEQ multiplex PCR; TCRdb keeps in-frame clones, though not all of them. The table has roughly 140,000 clones, 90% seen once. The material sequenced was peripheral blood, taken 28 days after the second AZD1222 dose. The receptors derive from an adult who received the AZD1222 COVID-19 vaccine.

This chain joins TRBV27 and TRBJ2-6; possible D gene TRBD2, 6 bases. Germline assignment: CDR1 MNHEY and CDR2 SMNVEV (reference sequence). Trimming removed 4 bases from V and 0 bases from J, with 13 bases in between. The CDR3 consists of 17 residues. The CDR3 protein is CASSWKDGSSGANVLTF. CDR3 bases: TGTGCCAGCAGTTGGAAGGACGGGAGCTCTGGGGCCAACGTCCTGACTTTC.

The chain couples TRBV12-3 or TRBV12-4 to TRBJ2-2; possibly TRBD2 for D (5 bases). V was trimmed by 5 bases and J by 6 bases, leaving 10 bases between them. CDR3 length: 13 amino acids. CDR3 nucleotide sequence: TGTGCCAGCAGTACTCTGCGGGCCGGGGAGCTGTTTTTT. It is translated as CASSTLRAGELFF.

The chain has TRBV14 and TRBJ1-2, with TRBD1 matching 9 bases. The CDR3 runs to 14 residues. In germline, CDR1 is SGHDN, CDR2 FVKESK. V was pared by 4 bases and J by 8 bases, with 8 bases of the junction left unmatched. The DNA of the CDR3 is TGTGCCAGCAGCCCGTCCGGGACAGGGATCGGCTACACCTTC. Protein: CASSPSGTGIGYTF.

This clone was recorded only once. The J gene is TRBJ1-5, the V gene TRBV10-3; no clear D gene. The CDR3 is 16 residues long. V lost 2 bases and J 2 bases, leaving 13 bases between the germline ends. Germline V gives CDR1 ENHRY, CDR2 SYGVKD. CDR3 coding DNA: TGTGCCATCAGTGAGGCGTGGGGAAAGGGCAATCAGCCCCAGCATTTT. It is translated as CAISEAWGKGNQPQHF.

This chain joins TRBV30 and TRBJ1-4; D might be TRBD1 (6 bases). This CDR3 has 15 amino acids. Trimming took off 4 bases at V and 5 bases at J, with 17 bases between the two ends. Germline-derived CDR1 and CDR2 are GTSNPN and SVGIG (reference sequence). CDR3 coding DNA: TGTGCCTGGACCTTAGGGGGGCTATTAAATGAAAAACTGTTTTTT. Its translation is CAWTLGGLLNEKLFF.

This sequence joins TRBV12-3 or TRBV12-4 and TRBJ1-2; D is unresolved. The V gene lost 7 bases and the J gene lost 4 bases, with 10 bases spanning the gap. This CDR3 contains 12 residues. The CDR3 sequence: CASTGGIYGYTF. The CDR3 DNA reads as TGTGCCAGCACTGGAGGAATCTATGGCTACACCTTC.

The chain has TRBV7-9 and TRBJ1-2; the D gene is possibly TRBD1 (5 bases). The V end lost 5 bases, the J end lost 1 base, and 11 bases lay between the germline ends. Germline V gene data show CDR1 as SEHNR and CDR2 as FQNEAQ (reference sequence). This CDR3 comprises 14 residues. CDR3 amino acids: CASSLQENNYGYTF. The CDR3 DNA is TGTGCCAGCAGCCTACAGGAGAATAACTATGGCTACACCTTC.

V is TRBV7-3 and J is TRBJ1-6; 9 positions agree with TRBD1. The V gene end was trimmed by 2 bases and the J gene end by 6 bases; junction bases not matched to a gene: 2. The CDR3 sequence is 15 residues long. CDR1 SGHTA and CDR2 FQGTGA come from the germline V gene. The CDR3 here is CASSLGDRVNSPLHF. CDR3 coding DNA: TGTGCCAGCAGCTTAGGGGACAGGGTTAATTCACCCCTCCACTTT.

The V gene is TRBV18, the J gene TRBJ1-1, with 7 bases matching TRBD1. CDR1 KGHSH and CDR2 LQKENI come from the germline V gene. The CDR3 sequence is 14 residues long. Trimming removed 4 bases from V and 0 bases from J; junction bases left unmatched: 2. The CDR3 region has the DNA TGTGCCAGCTCACAAGGGGGCGTGAACACTGAAGCTTTCTTT. Translation: CASSQGGVNTEAFF. Full variable domain (remainder filled in from reference TRBV18 and TRBJ1-1): NAGVMQNPRHLVRRRGQEARLRCSPMKGHSHVYWYRQLPEEGLKFMVYLQKENIIDESGMPKERFSAEFPKEGPSILRIQQVVRGDSAAYFCASSQGGVNTEAFFGQGTRLTVV.

The J gene is TRBJ1-1, the V gene TRBV28; TRBD1 is a possible D gene (5 bases). Germline V gene lookup returns CDR1 MDHEN and CDR2 SYDVKM. The CDR3 spans 15 residues. With 4 bases removed from V and 4 bases from J, the gap between germline ends came to 16 bases. The CDR3 loop is CASSSAANRPTEAFF. The CDR3 DNA is TGTGCCAGCAGTTCCGCCGCTAACAGGCCCACTGAAGCTTTCTTT.

There are a few counts of this clone. The J gene is TRBJ1-6, the V gene TRBV5-4; perhaps TRBD1 as D (5 bases). The length of the CDR3 is 15 residues. Per the germline V gene, CDR1 is SGHNT and CDR2 is YYREEE (reference sequence). With 4 bases removed from V and 10 bases from J, the gap between germline ends came to 18 bases. The CDR3 DNA sequence: TGTGCCAGCAGCAATATCAGGGTGAAGGGGTCACCCCTCCACTTT. It translates to CASSNIRVKGSPLHF.

The chain carries TRBV2 and TRBJ1-3, with 7 positions matching TRBD1. Germline V gene data show CDR1 as SNHLY and CDR2 as FYNNEI. This CDR3 region has 12 residues. V was pared by 10 bases and J by 2 bases, with 2 bases of the junction left unmatched. The CDR3 loop is CAIGTAGNTIYF. CDR3 nucleotides: TGTGCCATCGGGACAGCTGGAAACACCATATATTTT.

This chain connects TRBV2 to TRBJ1-4, with D possibly matching TRBD1 (6 bases). From germline, CDR1 is SNHLY and CDR2 FYNNEI. The CDR3 extends over 15 amino acids. V was clipped by 6 bases and J by 0 bases, with 11 bases between them. The CDR3 here is CASRGTHTTNEKLFF. The CDR3 DNA reads as TGTGCCAGCAGGGGGACACACACAACTAATGAAAAACTGTTTTTT.

The V gene is TRBV10-3, the J gene TRBJ1-3; 8 bases align to TRBD1. Germline V gives CDR1 ENHRY, CDR2 SYGVKD. The CDR3 length is 14 residues. With V trimmed by 8 bases and J by 1 base, 4 bases remained unmatched. The CDR3 coding sequence is TGTGCCATCCGACAGGGGTTTTCTGGAAACACCATATATTTT. It specifies CAIRQGFSGNTIYF.

CDR3 residues: CASSLDGVSAFF. The CDR3 DNA sequence: TGTGCCAGCAGTTTAGATGGCGTCTCAGCTTTCTTT. The rearrangement links TRBV12-3 or TRBV12-4 to TRBJ1-1; no clear D. The CDR3 is 12 residues long. V lost 1 base and J 10 bases, leaving 10 bases between the germline ends.

This chain joins TRBV3-1 (or the pseudogene TRBV3-2) and TRBJ2-2; maybe TRBD1 (6 bases). The germline V gene encodes CDR1 LGHDT and CDR2 YNNKEL (reference sequence). CDR3 length: 17 amino acids. V lost 0 bases and J 5 bases, leaving 16 bases between the germline ends. The CDR3 sequence: CASSQERGRGGTGELFF. The CDR3 DNA reads TGTGCCAGCAGCCAAGAACGGGGCAGGGGCGGGACCGGGGAGCTGTTTTTT.

V and J are TRBV19 and TRBJ1-5, with unresolved D. The CDR3 is made up of 12 amino acids. V dropped 7 bases and J dropped 4 bases, with 8 bases sitting between them. Germline V gene sequence: CDR1 LNHDA, CDR2 SQIVND (reference sequence). The CDR3 nucleotides read TGTGCCAGTACGACGGGTAATCAGCCCCAGCATTTT. Encoded protein: CASTTGNQPQHF.

The gene calls are TRBV24-1 and TRBJ1-1; no clear D. Germline lookup yields CDR1 KGHDR and CDR2 SFDVKD. V lost 5 bases to trimming and J lost 1 base, with 7 bases between them. The CDR3 runs 13 residues. The CDR3 DNA sequence: TGTGCCACCAGTGGATCCCAGAACACTGAAGCTTTCTTT. Translated, it gives CATSGSQNTEAFF.

The rearrangement links TRBV13 to TRBJ1-2; D remains unclear. From germline, CDR1 is PRHDT and CDR2 FYEKMQ (reference sequence). This CDR3 contains 15 residues. Trimming shortened V by 1 base and J by 11 bases, and 20 bases separated the two germline ends. This chain's CDR3 is CASSLVPAAKSWYTF. In DNA, the CDR3 is TGTGCCAGCAGCTTAGTACCTGCAGCGAAGAGCTGGTACACCTTC.

This clone was seen only once. The chain carries TRBV12-3 or TRBV12-4 and TRBJ1-1, with unresolved D. The CDR3 totals 13 residues. Deletions cut 4 bases from V and 0 bases from J, with 6 bases between. CDR3 sequence: CASSSGMNTEAFF. The CDR3 DNA reads as TGTGCCAGCAGTTCAGGCATGAACACTGAAGCTTTCTTT.

The chain carries TRBV21-1 and TRBJ1-1; the D call TRBD1 from the table was never checked on the DNA. TRBV21-1 is flagged as a pseudogene. The CDR3 has 16 amino acids. The CDR3 sequence: CASSKVSGDMNTEAFF. CDR3 in DNA: TGTGCCAGCAGCAAGGTGTCAGGGGACATGAACACTGAAGCTTTCTTT.

The chain carries TRBV25-1 and TRBJ1-3; D is possibly TRBD1 (6 bases). Trimming cost V 3 bases and J 1 base, with 13 bases left between them. CDR3 length equals 16 residues. CDR1 is MGHDK, CDR2 SYGVNS, per germline. CDR3 in DNA: TGTGCCAGCAGTGATACTGGGGGCCATTCTGGAAACACCATATATTTT. This sequence encodes CASSDTGGHSGNTIYF.

V usage is TRBV11-2 and J usage is TRBJ1-2, with 7 bases lining up with TRBD1. Germline V CDR1 and CDR2: SGHAT, FQNNGV. V was pared by 1 base and J by 5 bases, with 4 bases of the junction left unmatched. This CDR3 is 14 amino acids long. CDR3: CASSLARGGYGYTF. The CDR3 region has the DNA TGTGCCAGCAGCTTAGCCAGGGGGGGATATGGCTACACCTTC.

The rearrangement links TRBV20-1 to TRBJ1-5; TRBD1 agrees at 8 bases. Trimming cost V 3 bases and J 2 bases; bases outside gene matches: 3. CDR3 length: 14 amino acids. CDR1 and CDR2 (germline): DFQATT, SNEGSKA (reference sequence). The CDR3, as DNA: TGCAGTGCTAGTCCAGGGGGCGGCAATCAGCCCCAGCATTTT. Amino acids: CSASPGGGNQPQHF.

The V call is TRBV2, the J call TRBJ1-6; D remains unclear. The ends were cut back, 6 bases at V and 6 bases at J, with 15 bases in the middle. Germline-derived CDR1 and CDR2 are SNHLY and FYNNEI. This CDR3 has 15 amino acids. The CDR3 loop reads CASRSPGVSNSPLHF. CDR3 nucleotide sequence: TGTGCCAGCAGGTCACCGGGAGTATCTAATTCACCCCTCCACTTT.

This chain uses TRBV5-6 with TRBJ1-2; 8 nucleotides line up with TRBD1. CDR1 and CDR2 (germline): SGHDT, YYEEEE. V shed 2 bases and J 4 bases; nucleotides not matched to a gene: 10. The CDR3 is 16 residues long. CDR3 nucleotide sequence: TGTGCCAGCAGCTTTGGCTTCGGACAGGGTTTCTATGGCTACACCTTC. It yields the protein CASSFGFGQGFYGYTF.

This chain links TRBV19 with TRBJ2-7, with 7 bases lining up with TRBD2. In germline, CDR1 is LNHDA, CDR2 SQIVND (reference sequence). CDR3 length: 15 amino acids. Germline trimming cut 5 bases from V and 0 bases from J; bases unmatched to any gene: 7. The CDR3 reads CASSEGLPSSYEQYF. In DNA, the CDR3 is TGTGCCAGTAGTGAGGGACTACCTTCCTCCTACGAGCAGTACTTC.

The J gene is TRBJ1-3, the V gene TRBV18, with 7 bases matching TRBD1. Losses at the gene ends were 8 bases for V and 1 base for J; bases not matched to a gene: 14. The CDR3 runs 17 residues. Germline V gives CDR1 KGHSH, CDR2 LQKENI. CDR3 in DNA: TGTGCCAGCACCACAGGGGAAATGTTGTTGTCTGGAAACACCATATATTTT. It translates to CASTTGEMLLSGNTIYF.

The CDR3 reads CAISDWQGSYGYTF. The CDR3 bases are TGTGCCATCAGTGATTGGCAGGGGAGCTATGGCTACACCTTC. V gene TRBV10-3 combines with J gene TRBJ1-2; D perhaps matches TRBD1 (6 bases). CDR3 length equals 14 residues. Trimming left V 3 bases short and J 4 bases short, with 12 bases between. Germline loops: CDR1 ENHRY, CDR2 SYGVKD.

The rearrangement uses TRBV5-1 and TRBJ2-2; 7 positions match TRBD2. The ends lost 2 bases at V and 5 bases at J; junction bases unmatched: 12. In germline, CDR1 is SGHRS, CDR2 YFSETQ. The CDR3 is 17 residues long. Here the CDR3 reads CASSFSSGGGWTGELFF. The CDR3 DNA reads TGCGCCAGCAGCTTTTCCTCGGGGGGAGGATGGACCGGGGAGCTGTTTTTT.

The chain links TRBV30 to TRBJ1-6; D may be TRBD1 (5 bases). This CDR3 is built from 14 residues. Germline V gives CDR1 GTSNPN, CDR2 SVGIG (reference sequence). V shed 5 bases and J shed 7 bases, with 15 bases lying between them. In DNA, the CDR3 is TGTGCCTGGGGACCGGGACTGTCCAATTCACCCCTCCACTTT. This translates into CAWGPGLSNSPLHF.